This is a list of T cell receptor beta chains from one sample in a study of blood T cell repertoires in COVID-19. Assay used: immunoSEQ multiplex PCR; TCRdb lists only in-frame clones, some missing. The sample includes roughly 180,000 clones, approximately 81% seen only once; the top ten take under 7%. Specimen: peripheral blood. The receptor source for this set is a woman aged 45-60 years with COVID-19, enrolled during active disease. CDR3s include the opening cysteine and the closing phenylalanine or tryptophan. D genes are given only for firm matches. Clone size appears in some rows only: once, few, many, or a class for an expanded clone.

V gene: TRBV30
D gene: -
J gene: TRBJ2-5
clone size: few
CDR3 protein: CAWSVTRLETQYF
CDR3 DNA: TGTGCCTGGAGTGTAACTAGGTTGGAGACCCAGTACTTC

V gene: TRBV9
D gene: TRBD1
J gene: TRBJ2-5
clone size: -
CDR3 protein: CASSVDGTGRETQYF
CDR3 DNA: TGTGCCAGCAGCGTAGACGGGACAGGGCGAGAGACCCAGTACTTC

V gene: TRBV4-1
D gene: TRBD2
J gene: TRBJ2-5
clone size: -
CDR3 protein: CASSQHQAGGPFSETQYF
CDR3 DNA: TGCGCCAGCAGCCAACATCAAGCGGGGGGGCCTTTCAGTGAGACCCAGTACTTC

V gene: TRBV2
D gene: TRBD2
J gene: TRBJ2-5
clone size: -
CDR3 protein: CASSGGGETQYF
CDR3 DNA: TGTGCCAGCAGTGGCGGGGGGGAGACCCAGTACTTC

V gene: TRBV30
D gene: TRBD2
J gene: TRBJ2-1
clone size: few
CDR3 protein: CACVGSGGPIWEQFF
CDR3 DNA: TGTGCCTGCGTCGGGAGCGGGGGGCCGATTTGGGAGCAGTTCTTC

V gene: TRBV19
D gene: -
J gene: TRBJ2-1
clone size: -
CDR3 protein: CASTKTGNSYNEQFF
CDR3 DNA: TGTGCCAGTACCAAGACCGGGAACTCCTACAATGAGCAGTTCTTC

V gene: TRBV5-1
D gene: TRBD1
J gene: TRBJ2-2
clone size: -
CDR3 protein: CASSSLGQGTPGELFF
CDR3 DNA: TGCGCCAGCAGCTCTTTGGGACAGGGGACCCCCGGGGAGCTGTTTTTT

V gene: TRBV3-1/TRBV3-2
D gene: TRBD1
J gene: TRBJ1-5
clone size: -
CDR3 protein: CASSQGTGSNQPQHF
CDR3 DNA: TGTGCCAGCAGCCAAGGGACAGGTAGCAATCAGCCCCAGCATTTT

V gene: TRBV18
D gene: TRBD1
J gene: TRBJ1-1
clone size: -
CDR3 protein: CASSPQTGPTEAFF
CDR3 DNA: TGTGCCAGCTCACCCCAGACAGGGCCCACTGAAGCTTTCTTT

V gene: TRBV2
D gene: -
J gene: TRBJ2-2
clone size: -
CDR3 protein: CASSEQGTGELFF
CDR3 DNA: TGTGCCAGCAGTGAACAGGGGACCGGGGAGCTGTTTTTT

V gene: TRBV5-1
D gene: -
J gene: TRBJ1-2
clone size: -
CDR3 protein: CASSRTSDYGYTF
CDR3 DNA: TGCGCCAGCAGCCGGACATCAGACTATGGCTACACCTTC

V gene: TRBV5-5
D gene: TRBD1
J gene: TRBJ2-2
clone size: once
CDR3 protein: CASSPGQGRAGELFF
CDR3 DNA: TGTGCCAGCAGCCCGGGACAGGGTAGGGCCGGGGAGCTGTTTTTT

V gene: TRBV6-5
D gene: TRBD1
J gene: TRBJ2-1
clone size: once
CDR3 protein: CASYGQGNNEQFF
CDR3 DNA: TGTGCCAGTTATGGACAGGGAAACAATGAGCAGTTCTTC

V gene: TRBV19
D gene: -
J gene: TRBJ1-5
clone size: -
CDR3 protein: CASSTLGQMGNQPQHF
CDR3 DNA: TGTGCCAGTAGTACCCTGGGGCAGATGGGGAATCAGCCCCAGCATTTT

V gene: TRBV5-1
D gene: -
J gene: TRBJ2-5
clone size: -
CDR3 protein: CASSGAAPWETQYF
CDR3 DNA: TGCGCCAGCAGCGGGGCGGCTCCCTGGGAGACCCAGTACTTC

V gene: TRBV6-6
D gene: -
J gene: TRBJ2-7
clone size: -
CDR3 protein: CASSSRDTYEQYF
CDR3 DNA: TGTGCCAGCAGTTCGCGAGACACCTACGAGCAGTACTTC

V gene: TRBV7-2
D gene: -
J gene: TRBJ1-1
clone size: -
CDR3 protein: CASSAVGGTEAFF
CDR3 DNA: TGTGCCAGCAGCGCCGTCGGTGGTACTGAAGCTTTCTTT

V gene: TRBV11-1
D gene: -
J gene: TRBJ2-5
clone size: once
CDR3 protein: CASRGQGKETQYF
CDR3 DNA: TGTGCCAGCAGGGGGCAGGGCAAGGAGACCCAGTACTTC

V gene: TRBV7-3
D gene: -
J gene: TRBJ2-1
clone size: -
CDR3 protein: CPLWAWNSYNEQFF
CDR3 DNA: TGTCCGCTCTGGGCGTGGAACTCCTACAATGAGCAGTTCTTC

V gene: TRBV5-1
D gene: -
J gene: TRBJ2-7
clone size: -
CDR3 protein: CASNSGQNYEQYF
CDR3 DNA: TGCGCCAGCAACTCCGGACAAAACTACGAGCAGTACTTC

V gene: TRBV6-5
D gene: -
J gene: TRBJ1-1
clone size: few
CDR3 protein: CASRPVGPNTEAFF
CDR3 DNA: TGTGCCAGCAGACCAGTGGGGCCCAACACTGAAGCTTTCTTT

V gene: TRBV7-6
D gene: -
J gene: TRBJ1-1
clone size: -
CDR3 protein: CASSFGAGTEAFF
CDR3 DNA: TGTGCCAGCAGCTTTGGGGCCGGCACTGAAGCTTTCTTT

V gene: TRBV2
D gene: TRBD1
J gene: TRBJ2-2
clone size: -
CDR3 protein: CASSKQGPLNTGELFF
CDR3 DNA: TGTGCCAGCAGTAAACAGGGGCCTCTAAACACCGGGGAGCTGTTTTTT

V gene: TRBV5-6
D gene: -
J gene: TRBJ2-7
clone size: -
CDR3 protein: CASSFLERPLYEQYF
CDR3 DNA: TGTGCCAGCAGCTTCCTCGAGAGGCCCCTCTACGAGCAGTACTTC

V gene: TRBV19
D gene: TRBD2
J gene: TRBJ2-1
clone size: -
CDR3 protein: CASSIVTGGINEQFF
CDR3 DNA: TGTGCCAGTAGTATTGTAACGGGGGGGATTAATGAGCAGTTCTTC

V gene: TRBV7-9
D gene: -
J gene: TRBJ1-2
clone size: -
CDR3 protein: CASSFSSTGQYGYTF
CDR3 DNA: TGTGCCAGCAGCTTTAGCTCCACAGGGCAGTATGGCTACACCTTC

V gene: TRBV3-1/TRBV3-2
D gene: TRBD2
J gene: TRBJ2-7
clone size: -
CDR3 protein: CASSRLAATYEQYF
CDR3 DNA: TGTGCCAGCAGCCGACTAGCGGCGACCTACGAGCAGTACTTC

V gene: TRBV11-2
D gene: -
J gene: TRBJ2-1
clone size: -
CDR3 protein: CASSSPGGASFYNEQFF
CDR3 DNA: TGTGCCAGCAGCTCTCCTGGGGGGGCGTCTTTTTACAATGAGCAGTTCTTC

V gene: TRBV4-1
D gene: -
J gene: TRBJ2-1
clone size: -
CDR3 protein: CASSHPRGTIRFF
CDR3 DNA: TGCGCCAGCAGCCATCCCAGAGGGACAATACGGTTCTTC

V gene: TRBV29-1
D gene: TRBD2
J gene: TRBJ2-1
clone size: -
CDR3 protein: CSVRLPAGGFGGEQFF
CDR3 DNA: TGCAGCGTTAGGTTGCCAGCGGGGGGATTCGGGGGTGAGCAGTTCTTC

V gene: TRBV10-1
D gene: -
J gene: TRBJ2-7
clone size: -
CDR3 protein: CASSESHSSYEQYF
CDR3 DNA: TGCGCCAGCAGTGAGTCGCACAGTTCCTACGAGCAGTACTTC